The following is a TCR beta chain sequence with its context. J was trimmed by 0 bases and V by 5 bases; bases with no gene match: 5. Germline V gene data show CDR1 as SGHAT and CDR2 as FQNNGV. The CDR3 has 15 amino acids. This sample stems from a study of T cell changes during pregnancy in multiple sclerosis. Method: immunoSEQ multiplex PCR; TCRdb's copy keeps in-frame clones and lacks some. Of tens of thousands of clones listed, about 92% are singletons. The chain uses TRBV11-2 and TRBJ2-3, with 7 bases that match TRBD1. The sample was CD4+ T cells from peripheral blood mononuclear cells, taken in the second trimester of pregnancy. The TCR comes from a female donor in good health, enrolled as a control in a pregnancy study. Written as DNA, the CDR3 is TGTGCCAGCAGCGCAAGGACAGGAAGCACAGATACGCAGTATTTT. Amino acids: CASSARTGSTDTQYF.